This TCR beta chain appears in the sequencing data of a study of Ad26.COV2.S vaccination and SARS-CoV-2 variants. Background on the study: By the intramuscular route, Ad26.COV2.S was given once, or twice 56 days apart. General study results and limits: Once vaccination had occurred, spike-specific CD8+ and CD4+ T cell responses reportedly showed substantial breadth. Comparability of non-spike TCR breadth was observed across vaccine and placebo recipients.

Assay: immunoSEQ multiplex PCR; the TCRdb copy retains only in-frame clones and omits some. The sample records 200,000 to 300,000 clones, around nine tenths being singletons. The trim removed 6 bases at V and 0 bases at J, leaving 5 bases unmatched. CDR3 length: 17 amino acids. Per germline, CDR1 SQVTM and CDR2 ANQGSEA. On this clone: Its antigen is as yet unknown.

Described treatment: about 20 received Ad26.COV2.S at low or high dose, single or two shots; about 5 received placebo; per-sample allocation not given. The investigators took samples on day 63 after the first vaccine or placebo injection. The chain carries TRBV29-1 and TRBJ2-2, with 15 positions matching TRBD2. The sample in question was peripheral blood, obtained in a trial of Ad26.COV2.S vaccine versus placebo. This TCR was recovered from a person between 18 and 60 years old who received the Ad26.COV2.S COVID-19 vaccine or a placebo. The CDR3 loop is CSVSGTSGGSNTGELFF. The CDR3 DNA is TGCAGCGTCAGCGGGACTAGCGGGGGGTCGAACACCGGGGAGCTGTTTTTT.